This T cell receptor beta chain was found in a study of immune evolution from preneoplasia to lung adenocarcinoma (TCRdb year 2021). Describing the broader study: Immune contexture across lung adenocarcinoma precursors and invasive adenocarcinoma was profiled using immune gene expression, TCR sequencing and multiplex immunofluorescence. Resected precursor lesions (AAH, AIS, MIA) and invasive adenocarcinomas were compared with paired morphologically normal lung tissue. Sample size was based on specimen availability rather than a prior power calculation. The immune data were integrated with whole exome sequencing and methylation data obtained from the same cohort of nodules. The overall cohort comprised just under 55 patients with pulmonary nodules who underwent surgical resection. TCR sequencing data were obtained from under 55 patients. According to the study, around 100 samples were used for TCR sequencing. Class I HLA alleles were inferred from exome data with POLYSOLVER, and allele-specific HLA loss was detected with LOHHLA. Broader findings and caveats from the paper: Clonality was highest in normal lung, while later-stage lesions appeared to show lower clonality but higher T cell density and diversity. Normal lung had the highest top T cell clone frequencies, and these frequencies appeared to fall progressively from AAH through AIS, MIA and invasive adenocarcinoma. The findings rested on association rather than direct causation, and larger cohorts with long-term follow-up and longitudinal biopsies were considered necessary. All patients were from Japan and China, so applicability to Western populations was uncertain.

Reading the germline V gene gives CDR1 MDHEN and CDR2 SYDVKM. V loses 3 bases at its end and J loses 6 bases; junction bases beyond the gene matches: 8. The CDR3 sequence holds 15 residues, the cysteine and phenylalanine included. Only CDR3 DNA is held: 45 bases, read in frame from base 1. Using the immunoSEQ hsTCRbeta Kit, TCR beta CDR3 regions were sequenced from DNA. From the authors' description of their analysis: TCR sequencing data were analysed with the ImmunoSEQ Analyzer. T cell clonality was defined as 1 minus Pielou's evenness computed on productive rearrangements. To measure T cell diversity, the inverse Simpson index was applied to productive templates. T cell density was defined as TCR beta template counts normalized to usable DNA, with usable DNA estimated by amplifying and sequencing housekeeping genes. TCR metrics were compared across histologic stages using two-sided Kruskal-Wallis tests. TCRdb holds this immuneACCESS table with in-frame rearrangements only. Some clones are missing; in checked studies, unresolved V genes explain under half, and the rest has no known cause. V and J calls and clone size follow that table, whereas D and trimming were derived from the DNA. In this sample the table shows roughly 3,500 clones, around 80% of which occur a single time. Around an eighth of the sample comes from the top ten.

To note about this clone: It has no known antigen specificity. Base quality data are lacking; no much larger clone is found one base away.

Resection was performed on patients in Japan or China between about 2013 and 2018. Two lung cancer pathologists independently confirmed the histologic diagnosis of each case on H&E slides. DNA was isolated from FFPE tissue using the AllPrep DNA/RNA FFPE Kit. This clonotype originated in a person aged 65 to 85 with lung adenocarcinoma. Source material: FFPE adjacent normal lung tissue. The rearranged segments are TRBV28 and TRBJ2-3; TRBD2 aligns with 8 central bases. The DNA sequence is TGTGCCAGCAGTTTTATGAGCGGGAGTGGTGATACGCAGTATTTT. Its amino acids are CASSFMSGSGDTQYF.